Below are 8 T cell receptor beta chains sequenced from a single sample in a study of beta chain features in type 1 diabetes. Study-wide points: In all four CD4+ subsets, TCRB CDR3 length was significantly, moderately reduced in type 1 diabetes.

Every isolated RNA sample was fully reverse transcribed, so sequencing captured expressed TCRB transcripts. TCRdb's table, derived via immunoSEQ multiplex PCR, lists solely in-frame clones and lacks some. The table records 600,000 to 750,000 clones, around 12% of them present only once. No antigen is known for these receptors. The sequencing sample was made of naive CD4+ T cells from blood. The receptors derive from a man aged 30-40 years with type 1 diabetes.

This clone was picked up a small number of times. This rearrangement joins TRBV7-6 to TRBJ2-1; D perhaps matches TRBD1 (6 bases). Germline V gene sequence: CDR1 SGHVS, CDR2 FNYEAQ. This CDR3 has 16 amino acids. V was shortened by 7 bases and J by 5 bases, with 21 bases between the two germline ends. The CDR3: CASTTGTPQGNNEQFF. In DNA form, the CDR3 reads TGTGCCAGCACCACCGGGACCCCACAGGGAAACAATGAGCAGTTCTTC.

The gene calls are TRBV19 and TRBJ2-7; no definite D call. CDR3 size: 14 residues. V lost 5 bases and J lost 7, with 18 bases in between. CDR1 is LNHDA, CDR2 SQIVND, per germline (reference sequence). The CDR3 coding sequence is TGTGCCAGTAGTCCCTCGGGTGGCCCCTTTGAGCAGTACTTC. Encoded protein: CASSPSGGPFEQYF.

This clone has only a few counts. V and J are TRBV9 and TRBJ2-1; D is ambiguous. Germline values: CDR1 SGDLS, CDR2 YYNGEE. The CDR3 runs to 14 residues. Trimming pared 1 base from V and 8 bases from J, leaving 13 bases between. CDR3 DNA sequence: TGTGCCAGCAGCGTATCAGCGACGAAGGATGAGCAGTTCTTC. Encoded protein: CASSVSATKDEQFF.

This clone has a handful of counts. The genes are TRBV9 and TRBJ2-4; maybe TRBD2 (6 bases). Germline V gene data show CDR1 as SGDLS and CDR2 as YYNGEE. The CDR3 loop spans 13 amino acids. V was cut by 4 bases and J by 9 bases, with 14 bases left in between. In nucleotides, the CDR3 is TGTGCCAGCAGCCTCAGGGTTAGCGGCATTCAGTACTTC. It yields the protein CASSLRVSGIQYF.

The rearrangement links TRBV9 to TRBJ1-2; D is undetermined. V was shortened by 4 bases and J by 8 bases, with 18 bases between the two germline ends. The CDR3 is made up of 14 amino acids. The germline CDR1 and CDR2 sequences are SGDLS and YYNGEE. The CDR3 protein is CASSLRSRGSGYTF. The DNA of the CDR3 is TGTGCCAGCAGCCTCCGTTCGCGGGGATCGGGCTACACCTTC.

This clone was counted between two and nine times. The CDR3 DNA follows: TGCAGCGTCCTGGGACTAGCGGATTCCTACAATGAGCAGTTCTTC. Translation: CSVLGLADSYNEQFF. V and J are TRBV29-1 and TRBJ2-1; 11 bases match TRBD2. Germline V gives CDR1 SQVTM, CDR2 ANQGSEA. The CDR3 loop spans 15 amino acids. With 6 bases clipped from V and 1 base from J, the junction kept 5 bases outside the gene matches.

The chain recombines TRBV14 with TRBJ2-7, with D possibly matching TRBD2 (5 bases). Germline V lookup: CDR1 SGHDN, CDR2 FVKESK. The germline V and J ends were trimmed by 0 bases and 0 bases, with 6 bases remaining between them. This CDR3 is 14 amino acids long. The CDR3 sequence is CASSQDRGSYEQYF. In DNA, the CDR3 is TGTGCCAGCAGCCAAGATCGGGGCTCCTACGAGCAGTACTTC.

This clone was recorded a few times. This rearrangement joins TRBV20-1 to TRBJ1-1; tentatively, D is TRBD1 (6 bases). Germline loops: CDR1 DFQATT, CDR2 SNEGSKA (reference sequence). The CDR3 has 11 residues. The CDR3 protein is CSSRGAAEAFF. For the CDR3, the DNA is TGCAGCAGCCGGGGGGCAGCTGAAGCTTTCTTT.